Below, one TCR beta chain is given with its context. RNA in amounts of roughly 0.5 to 1 ug was reverse transcribed with random hexamers. TCRdb independently ran MiXCR on the immunoSEQ multiplex PCR reads; one entry per CDR3 protein. The table shows some 96,000 distinct CDR3 sequences, with 95% occurring only once. The CDR3 sequence is 14 residues long. The V end lost 7 bases, the J end lost 0 bases, and 12 bases lay between the germline ends. The CD8+ and CD4+ T cells were negatively isolated, with the TEMRA cells enriched by FACS. The sample is drawn from a study of CD8 T cells in Susac syndrome. Study summary: Blood was drawn from patients with Susac syndrome. At that point, they were therapy-naive, on corticosteroids, or on intravenous immunoglobulin alone.

The rearrangement links TRBV12-3 or TRBV12-4 to TRBJ2-5; D is uncertain. Input material: CD8+ T cells from PBMCs. This receptor was taken from a human donor with Susac syndrome. The CDR3 loop is CASTDQMYQETQYF. CDR3 nucleotides: TGTGCCAGCACCGACCAGATGTACCAAGAGACCCAGTACTTC.